This T cell receptor (beta chain) was found in a study of human T cells and chemical hapten exposure. Time point here: pre-sensitization, week 0. Treatment reported: therapeutic diphenylcyclopropenone sensitization with weekly scalp DPC. Whole blood, unfractionated, served as the material for total RNA extraction. Concerning this clonotype: Its antigen is unknown.

This CDR3 is built from 13 residues. With 3 bases removed from V and 5 bases from J, the gap between germline ends came to 10 bases. Germline values: CDR1 SGHTA, CDR2 FQGNSA. Using its own MiXCR run on the RACE reads, TCRdb lists one record per CDR3 protein. The data show about 40,000 distinct CDR3 sequences, under 12% seen once. Study observations and caveats: Donors had alopecia, so their immune response may differ from healthy people's.

The sequencing used whole blood, collected in connection with sensitization to the hapten diphenylcyclopropenone (DPC). This TCR was sampled from a man aged 25 to 40 with alopecia areata. Some clones in this sample may be carry-over from other donors' samples. The rearrangement uses TRBV7-2 and TRBJ2-5, with D perhaps matching TRBD1 (5 bases). CDR3: CASSFGPGETQYF. CDR3 DNA: TGTGCCAGCAGCTTTGGACCAGGGGAGACCCAGTACTTC.